This T cell receptor (beta chain) came from a study of tumor-infiltrating lymphocytes in localized non-small cell lung cancer. Study background: Tumor tissue and non-adjacent uninvolved lung came from each patient. Study results and caveats: Not all patients were TCR sequenced, owing to tissue quantity. T-cell fraction did not differ between immunotypes IM1 and IM2. TCRbeta sequencing showed higher T cell infiltration in tumors than uninvolved lung.

Germline values: CDR1 SGHAT, CDR2 FQNNGV. Trimming at V came to 5 bases and at J to 2 bases, leaving 7 bases not matched to a gene. The CDR3 runs 15 residues. The protocol was immunoSEQ multiplex PCR, while the TCRdb copy is restricted to in-frame clones and leaves out a portion. The sample lists around 6,700 clones, 76% occurring once. As concerns this clone: The antigen remains unidentified.

Sequencing was performed on uninvolved lung tissue not adjacent to the tumor. This sequence originates from a human donor with non-small cell lung cancer. This chain links TRBV11-2 with TRBJ1-1; 8 positions match TRBD1. The CDR3 loop reads CASSPLGQANTEAFF. The CDR3 DNA is TGTGCCAGCAGCCCGCTGGGACAGGCCAACACTGAAGCTTTCTTT.